These 31 T cell receptor beta chains were all obtained from the same sample, sequenced in a study of blood T cell repertoires in COVID-19 (TCRdb year 2020). Library generation was performed with the immunoSEQ multiplex PCR assay. In TCRdb, the immuneACCESS table is reduced to in-frame sequences with V and J assigned. These tables do not hold every clone; where another copy was compared, an unresolved V gene accounts for under half, and the others remain unexplained. This sample gives some 140,000 clones in total; approximately 83% of them show up just once. The ten largest clones capture 15% to 20% of the sample. The sample taken for sequencing was peripheral blood. The source is a woman aged 45 to 65 who had recovered from COVID-19.

The chain recombines TRBV5-5 with TRBJ2-5, with TRBD2 matching 7 bases. CDR1 and CDR2 from the germline V gene are SGHKS and YYEKEE (reference sequence). After removal of 1 base from V and 5 bases from J, the junction contained 8 bases not matched to a gene. This CDR3 contains 15 residues. Written as DNA, the CDR3 is TGTGCCAGCAGCTTGTCCGGGACTACGGATGAGACCCAGTACTTC. This gives the protein CASSLSGTTDETQYF. Full variable domain (remainder filled in from reference TRBV5-5 and TRBJ2-5): DAGVTQSPTHLIKTRGQQVTLRCSPISGHKSVSWYQQVLGQGPQFIFQYYEKEERGRGNFPDRFSARQFPNYSSELNVNALLLGDSALYLCASSLSGTTDETQYFGPGTRLLVL.

The chain couples TRBV5-4 to TRBJ2-5, with 9 positions matching TRBD1. The trim removed 0 bases at V and 2 bases at J, leaving 5 bases unmatched. This CDR3 has 16 amino acids. The germline V gene has CDR1 SGHNT and CDR2 YYREEE (reference sequence). CDR3 sequence reads: CASSLGIDRGQETQYF. The CDR3 nucleotides are TGTGCCAGCAGCTTGGGGATTGACAGGGGGCAAGAGACCCAGTACTTC.

The V and J genes are TRBV4-2 and TRBJ2-7; 8 bases fit TRBD2. V lost 0 bases to trimming and J lost 2 bases; unmatched junction nucleotides: 3. The CDR3 consists of 15 residues. CDR1 and CDR2 from the germline V gene are LGHNA and YNFKEQ. The CDR3 loop reads CASSQDPGLAYEQYF. The DNA of the CDR3 is TGTGCCAGCAGCCAAGACCCGGGACTAGCCTACGAGCAGTACTTC.

The CDR3 coding sequence is TGTGCCAGCAGCCAGCGACCCCGGAGCACAGATACGCAGTATTTT. Residues: CASSQRPRSTDTQYF. This chain connects TRBV7-6 to TRBJ2-3; D call uncertain. Germline CDR1 is SGHVS and CDR2 is FNYEAQ. The ends were cut back, 5 bases at V and 0 bases at J, with 12 bases in the middle. The CDR3 consists of 15 residues.

The CDR3 nucleotides read TGTGCCAGCAGCTTGGGGTTGCAGGGCTACGAGCAGTACTTC. It specifies CASSLGLQGYEQYF. The chain couples TRBV5-6 to TRBJ2-7; D might be TRBD1 (5 bases). Trimming took 0 bases from V and 3 from J, leaving 10 bases between them. CDR1 is SGHDT and CDR2 is YYEEEE in the germline V gene. The CDR3 has 14 residues.

This sequence joins TRBV2 and TRBJ2-1; the match to TRBD2 covers 10 bases. The CDR3 runs 15 residues. Germline trimming cut 6 bases from V and 3 bases from J; bases unmatched to any gene: 5. Germline CDR1 SNHLY, CDR2 FYNNEI. CDR3 DNA sequence: TGTGCCAGCAGCGCTAGCGGGGGAAGCTACAATGAGCAGTTCTTC. Translating it yields CASSASGGSYNEQFF.

This chain joins TRBV6-5 and TRBJ1-4; D may be TRBD1 (6 bases). V was pared by 6 bases and J by 5 bases, with 13 bases between. Germline V gene sequence: CDR1 MNHEY, CDR2 SVGAGI. CDR3 length: 14 amino acids. CDR3 protein: CASRRTAANEKLFF. The CDR3 DNA follows: TGTGCCAGCAGAAGGACAGCCGCCAATGAAAAACTGTTTTTT.

The chain couples TRBV19 to TRBJ1-6, with 9 bases aligning to TRBD1. Germline V gene lookup returns CDR1 LNHDA and CDR2 SQIVND (reference sequence). The CDR3 is 15 amino acids. V was clipped by 6 bases and J by 7 bases; unmatched bases: 7. As DNA, the CDR3 is TGTGCCAGTAGGGTTTCCGGGACAGGGAATTCACCCCTCCACTTT. Translating it yields CASRVSGTGNSPLHF.

The chain has TRBV5-1 and TRBJ1-5, with D unclear. The CDR3 spans 13 residues. Looked up from germline, CDR1 is SGHRS and CDR2 is YFSETQ. V gave up 1 base and J gave up 6 bases, with 8 bases separating them. DNA of the CDR3: TGCGCCAGCAGCTTGACCGGGGTTCAGCCCCAGCATTTT. Encoded protein: CASSLTGVQPQHF.

DNA for the CDR3: TGCGCCAGCCATTTAGCGGGCCATTTTAACAATGAGCAGTTCTTC. Translated, it gives CASHLAGHFNNEQFF. This rearrangement joins TRBV5-1 to TRBJ2-1, with 7 bases identical to TRBD2. Germline-derived CDR1 and CDR2 are SGHRS and YFSETQ. This CDR3 is built from 15 residues. V was pared by 7 bases and J by 5 bases, with 12 bases of the junction left unmatched.

CDR3 in amino acids: CASRKTSGLTDTQYF. The CDR3 DNA follows: TGTGCCAGCAGGAAGACTAGCGGTCTCACAGATACGCAGTATTTT. J is TRBJ2-3 and V is TRBV6-5; 9 bases agree with TRBD2. CDR3 length equals 15 residues. Per the germline V gene, CDR1 is MNHEY and CDR2 is SVGAGI. V lost 6 bases to trimming and J lost 2 bases; unmatched junction nucleotides: 6.

V usage is TRBV18 and J usage is TRBJ2-7, with D possibly matching TRBD2 (5 bases). This CDR3 has 14 residues. Germline lookup yields CDR1 KGHSH and CDR2 LQKENI. V dropped 2 bases and J dropped 3 bases, with 11 bases sitting between them. This chain's CDR3 is CASSPGSTSYEQYF. The CDR3 nucleotides are TGTGCCAGCTCACCAGGGAGTACAAGCTACGAGCAGTACTTC.

The chain recombines TRBV2 with TRBJ2-7, with 10 bases fitting TRBD2. Unmatched junction bases numbered 2, after V lost 6 bases and J lost 0 bases. The CDR3 is made up of 14 amino acids. Germline CDR1 SNHLY, CDR2 FYNNEI. CDR3 DNA: TGTGCCAGCAGACTAGCGGGGACCTCCTACGAGCAGTACTTC. It is translated as CASRLAGTSYEQYF.

The rearrangement links TRBV7-2 to TRBJ2-2; D gene ambiguous. Trimming removed 2 bases at V and 6 bases at J, with 7 bases between. Per germline, CDR1 SGHTA and CDR2 FQGNSA. This CDR3 region has 13 residues. CDR3 region: CASSLTVAGELFF. CDR3 nucleotides: TGTGCCAGCAGCTTAACTGTCGCCGGGGAGCTGTTTTTT.

The chain carries TRBV9 and TRBJ2-7, with TRBD2 matching 10 bases. V was clipped by 0 bases and J by 3 bases; unmatched bases: 3. Germline V CDR1 and CDR2: SGDLS, YYNGEE. The CDR3 is 15 residues long. CDR3 bases: TGTGCCAGCAGCGTAGCTAGCGGGAGATTCTACGAGCAGTACTTC. Translated, it gives CASSVASGRFYEQYF.

In nucleotides, the CDR3 is TGCGCCAGCAGCATGATAGGGGGTTCCTCCTACGAGCAGTACTTC. Translation gives CASSMIGGSSYEQYF. The chain uses TRBV5-1 and TRBJ2-7; tentative D call: TRBD1 (6 bases). Trimming removed 4 bases at V and 0 bases at J, with 14 bases between. The CDR3 contains 15 residues. CDR1 and CDR2 (germline): SGHRS, YFSETQ.

V and J are TRBV7-2 and TRBJ2-5; TRBD2 aligns across 7 bases. CDR1 and CDR2 from the germline V gene are SGHTA and FQGNSA. V trimming: 5 bases; J trimming: 5 bases; junction bases outside the gene matches: 8. The CDR3 runs to 14 residues. CDR3 loop: CASSPRTREETQYF. The CDR3 DNA sequence: TGTGCCAGCAGCCCTAGGACTAGGGAGGAGACCCAGTACTTC.

The chain recombines TRBV5-1 with TRBJ2-1; D is uncertain. The CDR3 loop spans 14 amino acids. The V and J ends lost 4 bases and 0 bases respectively, with 8 bases between them. In germline, CDR1 is SGHRS, CDR2 YFSETQ. CDR3 sequence reads: CASSSTGSYNEQFF. CDR3 in DNA: TGCGCCAGCAGCAGTACGGGCTCCTACAATGAGCAGTTCTTC.

The chain has TRBV19 and TRBJ1-5, with 8 nucleotides matching TRBD1. Germline lookup yields CDR1 LNHDA and CDR2 SQIVND (reference sequence). The CDR3 spans 14 residues. J gave up 6 bases and V 6 bases, and 7 bases lay outside the gene matches. The CDR3: CASRYQGASQPQHF. The CDR3 region has the DNA TGTGCCAGTAGATACCAGGGGGCCAGTCAGCCCCAGCATTTT.

The rearrangement uses TRBV30 and TRBJ2-2; no reliable D call. This CDR3 contains 15 residues. The V end lost 2 bases, the J end lost 5 bases, and 15 bases lay between the germline ends. Germline CDR1 is GTSNPN and CDR2 is SVGIG (reference sequence). CDR3 coding DNA: TGTGCCTGGAGTTTTGGCCTCTCAGGAACCGGGGAGCTGTTTTTT. This translates into CAWSFGLSGTGELFF.

Note on this clone: Other DNA sequences in the same sample also yield this CDR3. The rearrangement links TRBV18 to TRBJ2-3; D may be TRBD2 (5 bases). Germline CDR1 and CDR2: KGHSH and LQKENI. Deletions cut 3 bases from V and 4 bases from J, with 8 bases between. The CDR3 totals 13 residues. In nucleotides, the CDR3 is TGTGCCAGCTCACCTCCCGGGGCAGATACGCAGTATTTT. As protein: CASSPPGADTQYF.

This chain connects TRBV11-1 to TRBJ2-1, with TRBD2 matching over 9 bases. The J segment lost 7 bases and the V segment lost 7 bases, leaving 14 bases of the junction unmatched. CDR1 SGHAT and CDR2 FQDESV come from the germline V gene (reference sequence). The CDR3 is 16 amino acids. CDR3: CASTLPGLARVNEQFF. Written as DNA, the CDR3 is TGTGCCAGCACCCTCCCGGGACTAGCCCGCGTGAATGAGCAGTTCTTC.

The chain joins TRBV2 to TRBJ2-7; D perhaps matches TRBD2 (6 bases). The CDR3 has 14 amino acids. Germline-derived CDR1 and CDR2 are SNHLY and FYNNEI. The germline V and J ends were trimmed by 6 bases and 0 bases, with 12 bases remaining between them. DNA for the CDR3: TGTGCCAGCAGCATCCAGCGGGCCTCCTACGAGCAGTACTTC. Its protein product is CASSIQRASYEQYF. The full variable domain, in which reference TRBV2 and TRBJ2-7 provide the parts outside the CDR3, is EPEVTQTPSHQVTQMGQEVILRCVPISNHLYFYWYRQILGQKVEFLVSFYNNEISEKSEIFDDQFSVERPDGSNFTLKIRSTKLEDSAMYFCASSIQRASYEQYFGPGTRLTVT.

The rearrangement uses TRBV5-6 and TRBJ1-2, with D perhaps TRBD1 (5 bases). Germline loops: CDR1 SGHDT, CDR2 YYEEEE. V was trimmed by 2 bases and J by 4 bases, leaving 12 bases between them. The CDR3 sequence is 14 residues long. CDR3 coding DNA: TGTGCCAGCAGCTTCCTGGGGCAGTTCTATGGCTACACCTTC. Translation: CASSFLGQFYGYTF.

The chain couples TRBV30 to TRBJ2-1; TRBD2 might be the D (5 bases). This CDR3 has 12 residues. The germline gives CDR1 GTSNPN, CDR2 SVGIG (reference sequence). V was clipped by 0 bases and J by 8 bases, with 8 bases between them. The CDR3 loop is CAWSVEGYEQFF. In nucleotides, the CDR3 is TGTGCCTGGAGTGTTGAGGGCTATGAGCAGTTCTTC.

This sequence joins TRBV7-8 and TRBJ2-1; TRBD2 matches 8 bases. Unmatched junction bases numbered 12, after V lost 7 bases and J lost 7 bases. Germline CDR1 reads SGHVS; CDR2 reads FQNEAQ. The CDR3 runs 15 residues. CDR3 sequence reads: CASTESGSGLNEQFF. The DNA of the CDR3 is TGTGCCAGCACCGAAAGCGGGAGTGGCTTGAATGAGCAGTTCTTC.

This clone was found once. This rearrangement joins TRBV7-2 to TRBJ2-5; 10 nucleotides align to TRBD2. V was clipped by 5 bases and J by 2 bases; unmatched bases: 8. This CDR3 region has 16 residues. Germline V gives CDR1 SGHTA, CDR2 FQGNSA. CDR3 loop: CASSPRTSGEQETQYF. The CDR3, as DNA: TGTGCCAGCAGCCCCCGGACTAGCGGAGAACAAGAGACCCAGTACTTC.

The rearrangement links TRBV25-1 to TRBJ1-1, with a possible D match to TRBD1 (5 bases). Trimming cost V 6 bases and J 4 bases, with 6 bases left between them. The CDR3 covers 11 residues. Germline-derived CDR1 and CDR2 are MGHDK and SYGVNS. CDR3 amino acids: CASRGGTEAFF. The CDR3 nucleotides read TGTGCCAGCAGGGGGGGCACTGAAGCTTTCTTT.

This sequence joins TRBV4-3 and TRBJ1-2; tentatively, D is TRBD1 (6 bases). CDR1 and CDR2 (germline): LGHNA, YSLEER. The V and J ends lost 0 bases and 8 bases respectively, with 19 bases between them. CDR3 size: 16 residues. The CDR3 spells CASSQDFSTGGKGYTF. CDR3 nucleotides: TGCGCCAGCAGCCAAGATTTTTCCACGGGGGGCAAAGGCTACACCTTC.

The chain's CDR3 is CASSAGTSEADTQYF. The CDR3 nucleotides read TGTGCCAGCAGCGCCGGGACTAGCGAAGCAGATACGCAGTATTTT. This chain links TRBV6-5 with TRBJ2-3; TRBD2 matches at 10 bases. The V segment lost 6 bases and the J segment 4 bases; nucleotides outside the gene matches: 7. CDR1 MNHEY and CDR2 SVGAGI come from the germline V gene. The CDR3 is 15 amino acids.

This chain links TRBV7-3 with TRBJ2-4; maybe TRBD2 (6 bases). Trimming pared 8 bases from V and 9 bases from J, leaving 17 bases between. Germline CDR1 and CDR2: SGHTA and FQGTGA. The CDR3 totals 13 residues. The CDR3 nucleotides are TGTGCCAGCTCCCCGGGGGAGGAAGGCATTCAGTACTTC. This translates into CASSPGEEGIQYF. The whole variable domain, filled in from reference TRBV7-3 and TRBJ2-4, reads GAGVSQTPSNKVTEKGKYVELRCDPISGHTALYWYRQSLGQGPEFLIYFQGTGAADDSGLPNDRFFAVRPEGSVSTLKIQRTERGDSAVYLCASSPGEEGIQYFGAGTRLSVL.